The 7 T cell receptor beta chains in this list originate from one sample, sequenced in a study of T cell responses to AZD1222 COVID-19 vaccine. Produced via immunoSEQ multiplex PCR; TCRdb's table is partial and in-frame only. This table holds about 190,000 clones, more than 75% found once. Sequences were derived from peripheral blood, sampled on day 0 of MenACWY control vaccination. These TCRs come from an adult in good health.

The chain joins TRBV3-1 (or the pseudogene TRBV3-2) to TRBJ1-6, with D uncertain. The V end was cut by 0 bases, the J end by 12 bases, with 3 bases between. Germline-derived CDR1 and CDR2 are LGHDT and YNNKEL (reference sequence). The length of the CDR3 is 11 residues. As DNA, the CDR3 is TGTGCCAGCAGCCAAGATTTACCCCTCCACTTT. Translating gives CASSQDLPLHF.

This clone was detected only a few times. The V call is TRBV10-3, the J call TRBJ2-7; TRBD1 aligns across 9 bases. Germline V gene lookup returns CDR1 ENHRY and CDR2 SYGVKD. With V trimmed by 6 bases and J by 6 bases, 12 bases remained unmatched. The CDR3 covers 15 residues. In DNA form, the CDR3 reads TGTGCCATCAGCGATCCGGGACAGGGAAGGGGCGAGCAGTACTTC. This translates into CAISDPGQGRGEQYF.

This sequence joins TRBV28 and TRBJ2-5; possible D gene TRBD1, 5 bases. Germline V gene data show CDR1 as MDHEN and CDR2 as SYDVKM. CDR3 length: 16 amino acids. Trimming removed 6 bases from V and 3 bases from J, with 20 bases in between. The CDR3 DNA follows: TGTGCCAGCAGCAATAGGGGCAGGAGCTCCAAAGAGACCCAGTACTTC. Residues: CASSNRGRSSKETQYF.

This clone has a single count. The rearrangement links TRBV6-5 to TRBJ1-5; TRBD1 might be the D (5 bases). V was clipped by 6 bases and J by 7 bases, with 19 bases between them. CDR3 length equals 15 residues. CDR1 MNHEY and CDR2 SVGAGI come from the germline V gene. DNA for the CDR3: TGTGCCAGCAGCATCGGCAAAGGGAGGGGACAGCCCCAGCATTTT. Encoded protein: CASSIGKGRGQPQHF.

V is TRBV5-1 and J is TRBJ2-7, with a weak D call TRBD1 (6 bases). V was shortened by 4 bases and J by 7 bases, with 18 bases between the two germline ends. Looked up from germline, CDR1 is SGHRS and CDR2 is YFSETQ. The CDR3 covers 14 residues. CDR3 region: CASSEQGFVREQYF. CDR3 coding DNA: TGCGCCAGCAGCGAACAGGGATTTGTTCGGGAGCAGTACTTC.

This clone has just one count. The rearrangement links TRBV30 to TRBJ1-1; D remains unclear. V dropped 8 bases and J dropped 0 bases, with 13 bases sitting between them. The CDR3 extends over 13 amino acids. Per the germline V gene, CDR1 is GTSNPN and CDR2 is SVGIG (reference sequence). The CDR3, as DNA: TGTGCCCGTAAGGTTGCTATGAACACTGAAGCTTTCTTT. Amino acids: CARKVAMNTEAFF.

The chain carries TRBV7-2 and TRBJ2-1, with D uncertain. Between the trimmed V and J ends, which lost 5 bases and 12 bases, there was a span of 17 bases. CDR3 length equals 13 residues. Germline V gives CDR1 SGHTA, CDR2 FQGNSA. The CDR3 loop reads CASSTGSARWQFF. In DNA form, the CDR3 reads TGTGCCAGCAGCACCGGATCTGCCCGGTGGCAGTTCTTC.